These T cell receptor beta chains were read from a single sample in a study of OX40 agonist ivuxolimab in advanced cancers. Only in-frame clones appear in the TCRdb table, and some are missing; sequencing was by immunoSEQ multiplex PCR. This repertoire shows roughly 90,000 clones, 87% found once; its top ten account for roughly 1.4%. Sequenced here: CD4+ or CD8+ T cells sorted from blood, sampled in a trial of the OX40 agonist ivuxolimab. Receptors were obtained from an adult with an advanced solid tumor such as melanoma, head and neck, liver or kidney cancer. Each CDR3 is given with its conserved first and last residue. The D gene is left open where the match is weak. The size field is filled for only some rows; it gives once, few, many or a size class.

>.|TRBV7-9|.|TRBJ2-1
TGTGCCAGCAGCTTGGCGCGCCAGGGAGGTGAGCAGTTCTTC
CASSLARQGGEQFF
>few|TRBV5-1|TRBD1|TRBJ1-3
TGCGCCAGCAGCTTGGACAGGGGTATGGGAAACACCATATATTTT
CASSLDRGMGNTIYF
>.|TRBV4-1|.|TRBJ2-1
TGCGCCAGCAGCCCCACCTCAGTCTATGAGCAGTTCTTC
CASSPTSVYEQFF
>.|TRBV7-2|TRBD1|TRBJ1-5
TGTGCCAGCAGCGAAAGACAGGGGGCCCAGCCCCAGCATTTT
CASSERQGAQPQHF
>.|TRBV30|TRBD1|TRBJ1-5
TGTGCCTGGAGTGGACAGGGGATTAGCCAGCCCCAGCATTTT
CAWSGQGISQPQHF
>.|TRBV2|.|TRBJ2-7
TGTGCCGTAGACAGAGGGGCCTACGAGCAGTACTTC
CAVDRGAYEQYF
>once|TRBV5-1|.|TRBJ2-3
TGCGCCAGCAGCAGTCGAAGCGCAGATACGCAGTATTTT
CASSSRSADTQYF
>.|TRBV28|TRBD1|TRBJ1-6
TGTGCCAGCAGCCCCGGGACAGGGGTTTCACCCCTCCACTTT
CASSPGTGVSPLHF
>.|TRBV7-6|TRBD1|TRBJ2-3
TGTGCCAGCAGCTTAGACAGGGGTACAGATACGCAGTATTTT
CASSLDRGTDTQYF
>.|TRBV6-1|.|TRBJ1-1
TGTGCCAGCAGTTCGACGGCGAACACTGAAGCTTTCTTT
CASSSTANTEAFF
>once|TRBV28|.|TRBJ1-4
TGTGCCAGCAGTTTACCCCAGGGTAATGAAAAACTGTTTTTT
CASSLPQGNEKLFF
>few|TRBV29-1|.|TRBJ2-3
TGCAGCGTGTGGGGAGGCTCCCAGACAGATACGCAGTATTTT
CSVWGGSQTDTQYF
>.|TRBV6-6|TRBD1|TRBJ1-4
TGTGCCAGCAGTCGACAGGGAGGAGAAAAACTGTTTTTT
CASSRQGGEKLFF
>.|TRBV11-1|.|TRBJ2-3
TGTGCCAGCAGCGATCTTTTTTACACAGATACGCAGTATTTT
CASSDLFYTDTQYF
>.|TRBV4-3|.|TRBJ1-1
TGCGCCAGCAGCAGAGGGGCTGGGGACACTGAAGCTTTCTTT
CASSRGAGDTEAFF